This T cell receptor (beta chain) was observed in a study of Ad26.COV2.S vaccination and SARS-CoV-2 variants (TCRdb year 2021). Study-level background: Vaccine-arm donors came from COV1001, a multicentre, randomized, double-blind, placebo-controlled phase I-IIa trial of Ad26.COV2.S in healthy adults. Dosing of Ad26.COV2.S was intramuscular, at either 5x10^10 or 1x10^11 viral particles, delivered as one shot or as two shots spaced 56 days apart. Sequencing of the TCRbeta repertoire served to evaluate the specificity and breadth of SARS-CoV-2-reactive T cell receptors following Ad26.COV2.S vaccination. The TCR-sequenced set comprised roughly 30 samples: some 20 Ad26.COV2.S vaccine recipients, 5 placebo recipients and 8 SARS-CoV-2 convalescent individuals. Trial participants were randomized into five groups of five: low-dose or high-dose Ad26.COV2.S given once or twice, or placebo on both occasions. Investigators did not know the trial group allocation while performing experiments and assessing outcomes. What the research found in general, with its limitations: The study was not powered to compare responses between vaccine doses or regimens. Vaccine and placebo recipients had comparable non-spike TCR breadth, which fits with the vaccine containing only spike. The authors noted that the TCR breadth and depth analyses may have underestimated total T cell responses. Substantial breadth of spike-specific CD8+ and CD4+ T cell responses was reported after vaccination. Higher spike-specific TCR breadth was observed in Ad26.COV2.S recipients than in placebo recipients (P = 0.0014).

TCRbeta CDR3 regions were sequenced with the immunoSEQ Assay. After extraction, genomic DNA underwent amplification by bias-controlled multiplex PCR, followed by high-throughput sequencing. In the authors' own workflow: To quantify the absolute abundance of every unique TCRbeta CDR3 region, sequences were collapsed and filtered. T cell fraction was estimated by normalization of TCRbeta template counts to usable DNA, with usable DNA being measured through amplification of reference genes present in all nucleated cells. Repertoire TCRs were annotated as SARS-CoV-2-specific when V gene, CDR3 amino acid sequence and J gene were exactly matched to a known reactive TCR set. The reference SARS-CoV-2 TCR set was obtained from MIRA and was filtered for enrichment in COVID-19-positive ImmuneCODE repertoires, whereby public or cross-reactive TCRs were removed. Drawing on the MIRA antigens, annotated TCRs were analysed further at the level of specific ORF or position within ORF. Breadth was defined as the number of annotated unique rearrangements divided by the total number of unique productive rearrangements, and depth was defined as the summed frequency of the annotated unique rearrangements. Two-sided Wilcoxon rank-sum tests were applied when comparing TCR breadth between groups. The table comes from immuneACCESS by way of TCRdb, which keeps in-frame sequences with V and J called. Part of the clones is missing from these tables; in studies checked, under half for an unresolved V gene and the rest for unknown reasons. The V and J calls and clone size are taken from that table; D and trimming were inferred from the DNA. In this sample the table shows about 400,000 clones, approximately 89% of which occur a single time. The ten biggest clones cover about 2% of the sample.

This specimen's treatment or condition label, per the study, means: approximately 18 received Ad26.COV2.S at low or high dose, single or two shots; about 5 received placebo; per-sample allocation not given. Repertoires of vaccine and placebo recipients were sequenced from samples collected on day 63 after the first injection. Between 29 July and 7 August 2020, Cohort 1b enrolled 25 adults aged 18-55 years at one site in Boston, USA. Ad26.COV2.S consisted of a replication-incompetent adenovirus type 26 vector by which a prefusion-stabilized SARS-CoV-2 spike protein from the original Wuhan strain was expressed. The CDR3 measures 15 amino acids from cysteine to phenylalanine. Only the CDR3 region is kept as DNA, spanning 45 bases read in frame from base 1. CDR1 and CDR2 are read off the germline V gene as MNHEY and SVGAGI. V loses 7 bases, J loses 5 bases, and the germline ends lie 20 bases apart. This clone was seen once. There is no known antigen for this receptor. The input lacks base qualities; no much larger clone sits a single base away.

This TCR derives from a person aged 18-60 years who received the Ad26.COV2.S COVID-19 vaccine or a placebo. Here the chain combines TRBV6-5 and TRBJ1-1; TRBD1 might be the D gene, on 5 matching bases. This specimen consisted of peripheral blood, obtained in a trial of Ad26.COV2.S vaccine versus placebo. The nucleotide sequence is TGTGCCAGCACCAACGGGGGACTGTGGGGAACTGAAGCTTTCTTT. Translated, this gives CASTNGGLWGTEAFF.